Following are 22 T cell receptor beta chains from one sample sequenced in a study of blood T cell repertoires in COVID-19. Clones were read by immunoSEQ multiplex PCR, and TCRdb kept only the in-frame ones, dropping some. The repertoire holds 190,000 or so clones, about 87% seen once, with approximately 2.7% in the top ten. The sample comprised peripheral blood. Source of these receptors: a man aged 40-50 years with active or convalescent COVID-19.

The V call is TRBV6-5, the J call TRBJ2-1; D ambiguous. CDR1 and CDR2 (germline): MNHEY, SVGAGI. The CDR3 is made up of 13 amino acids. V dropped 6 bases and J dropped 2 bases, with 8 bases sitting between them. The CDR3 DNA is TGTGCCAGCAGCCCGGGTACCTACAATGAGCAGTTCTTC. This gives the protein CASSPGTYNEQFF.

The chain is built from TRBV10-3 and TRBJ1-2, with D hard to call. Trimming cost V 2 bases and J 4 bases, with 11 bases left between them. This CDR3 spans 14 amino acids. Germline V lookup: CDR1 ENHRY, CDR2 SYGVKD. This chain's CDR3 is CAISEVTKPYGYTF. For the CDR3, the DNA is TGTGCCATCAGTGAGGTAACTAAACCCTATGGCTACACCTTC.

This sequence joins TRBV7-2 and TRBJ2-7, with D possibly TRBD1 on 5 matching bases. The CDR3 runs 14 residues. Deletions cut 1 base from V and 0 bases from J, with 7 bases between. CDR1 and CDR2 from the germline V gene are SGHTA and FQGNSA. This CDR3 is CASSLEGNSYEQYF. CDR3 coding DNA: TGTGCCAGCAGCTTAGAGGGGAACTCCTACGAGCAGTACTTC.

The gene calls are TRBV5-1 and TRBJ1-4; possibly TRBD1 for D (6 bases). The CDR3 extends over 16 amino acids. Germline V gene data show CDR1 as SGHRS and CDR2 as YFSETQ. Trimming took 4 bases from V and 0 from J, leaving 13 bases between them. Here the CDR3 reads CASSLITGSTNEKLFF. The CDR3 DNA follows: TGCGCCAGCAGCCTAATCACAGGGTCAACTAATGAAAAACTGTTTTTT. The whole variable domain, remainder taken from reference TRBV5-1 and TRBJ1-4, is KAGVTQTPRYLIKTRGQQVTLSCSPISGHRSVSWYQQTPGQGLQFLFEYFSETQRNKGNFPGRFSGRQFSNSRSEMNVSTLELGDSALYLCASSLITGSTNEKLFFGSGTQLSVL.

The V gene is TRBV30, the J gene TRBJ1-6, with D unresolved. The length of the CDR3 is 17 residues. The germline V gene encodes CDR1 GTSNPN and CDR2 SVGIG (reference sequence). V dropped 0 bases and J dropped 0 bases, with 12 bases sitting between them. CDR3 in amino acids: CAWSVRGPSSYNSPLHF. CDR3 bases: TGTGCCTGGAGTGTACGTGGGCCGAGCTCCTATAATTCACCCCTCCACTTT.

J is TRBJ1-1 and V is TRBV9; tentative D call: TRBD1 (5 bases). Looked up from germline, CDR1 is SGDLS and CDR2 is YYNGEE. CDR3 length equals 14 residues. Trimming cost V 3 bases and J 2 bases, with 11 bases left between them. CDR3 DNA sequence: TGTGCCAGCAGCGACACAGACAGCAACACTGAAGCTTTCTTT. Its protein product is CASSDTDSNTEAFF. The variable domain in full, with the rest retrieved from reference TRBV9 and TRBJ1-1, is DSGVTQTPKHLITATGQRVTLRCSPRSGDLSVYWYQQSLDQGLQFLIQYYNGEERAKGNILERFSAQQFPDLHSELNLSSLELGDSALYFCASSDTDSNTEAFFGQGTRLTVV.

This clone has just one count. This chain links TRBV7-8 with TRBJ2-1; 10 bases line up with TRBD1. V dropped 7 bases and J dropped 9; count of bases not matched to a gene: 12. Germline V gene data show CDR1 as SGHVS and CDR2 as FQNEAQ. This CDR3 region has 15 residues. The CDR3 sequence: CASTVDRGIYREQFF. CDR3 bases: TGTGCCAGCACCGTGGACAGGGGGATTTACCGTGAGCAGTTCTTC.

V and J are TRBV9 and TRBJ1-1; 8 bases map to TRBD1. CDR1 is SGDLS and CDR2 is YYNGEE in the germline V gene. V lost 2 bases and J lost 8; bases outside the gene matches: 2. The CDR3 totals 12 residues. The CDR3, as DNA: TGTGCCAGCAGCGTCGGGACAGGAGAAGCTTTCTTT. Translating it yields CASSVGTGEAFF.

V gene TRBV10-3 combines with J gene TRBJ1-6, with TRBD1 identical over 7 bases. CDR3 length: 14 residues. V gave up 3 bases and J gave up 14 bases; unmatched junction bases: 10. From germline, CDR1 is ENHRY and CDR2 SYGVKD. The CDR3 region has the DNA TGTGCCATCAGTGAAGGGACAGACCCAGAGACCCTCCACTTT. Translating gives CAISEGTDPETLHF.

This clone was seen only once. This chain connects TRBV7-2 to TRBJ2-1, with 8 nucleotides matching TRBD2. Trimming at V came to 4 bases and at J to 2 bases, leaving 10 bases not matched to a gene. Looked up from germline, CDR1 is SGHTA and CDR2 is FQGNSA. The CDR3 is made up of 17 amino acids. This CDR3 reads CASSSRYPGLAYNEQFF. The DNA for the CDR3 is TGTGCCAGCAGCTCCCGCTACCCGGGACTAGCCTACAATGAGCAGTTCTTC.

This clone was seen once. The chain uses TRBV10-3 and TRBJ1-4; 10 bases match TRBD1. Trimming took 4 bases from V and 7 from J; bases not matched to a gene: 9. The CDR3 extends over 16 amino acids. The V gene's germline CDR1 is ENHRY and CDR2 SYGVKD. The chain's CDR3 is CAISGDRGVGREKLFF. The CDR3 DNA reads TGTGCCATCAGTGGGGACAGGGGCGTCGGCCGTGAAAAACTGTTTTTT.

CDR3 coding DNA: TGTGCCAGCTCACCAGGGAATGGAGGTAGCAATCAGCCCCAGCATTTT. As protein: CASSPGNGGSNQPQHF. The J gene is TRBJ1-5, the V gene TRBV18; D not certain. The CDR3 loop spans 16 amino acids. Germline V gives CDR1 KGHSH, CDR2 LQKENI. The V gene lost 2 bases and the J gene lost 0 bases, with 11 bases spanning the gap.

The J gene is TRBJ1-2, the V gene TRBV7-9, with TRBD1 matching over 9 bases. J was trimmed by 2 bases and V by 5 bases; bases with no gene match: 9. Per germline, CDR1 SEHNR and CDR2 FQNEAQ (reference sequence). The CDR3 runs to 16 residues. CDR3 nucleotide sequence: TGTGCCAGCAGCCCATTCCGGGACAGGGACAACTATGGCTACACCTTC. Translating gives CASSPFRDRDNYGYTF. Drawing the rest from reference TRBV7-9 and TRBJ1-2, the complete variable domain is DTGVSQNPRHKITKRGQNVTFRCDPISEHNRLYWYRQTLGQGPEFLTYFQNEAQLEKSRLLSDRFSAERPKGSFSTLEIQRTEQGDSAMYLCASSPFRDRDNYGYTFGSGTRLTVV.

The chain links TRBV19 to TRBJ1-4; D not certain. The V end lost 2 bases, the J end lost 0 bases, and 4 bases lay between the germline ends. The CDR3 spans 14 residues. Germline V gene data show CDR1 as LNHDA and CDR2 as SQIVND (reference sequence). CDR3 protein: CASSITATNEKLFF. The CDR3 region has the DNA TGTGCCAGTAGTATAACAGCAACTAATGAAAAACTGTTTTTT.

The chain joins TRBV14 to TRBJ2-1, with a weak D call TRBD1 (5 bases). Trimming stripped 3 bases from V and 11 bases from J, with 17 bases between. Germline-derived CDR1 and CDR2 are SGHDN and FVKESK. This CDR3 is built from 14 residues. The CDR3 sequence: CASSQTAQGGKQFF. Here the CDR3 DNA reads TGTGCCAGCAGCCAGACAGCCCAAGGCGGCAAGCAGTTCTTC.

This chain connects TRBV2 to TRBJ2-1; TRBD2 matches 8 bases. The CDR3 spans 18 residues. The V gene end was trimmed by 5 bases and the J gene end by 4 bases; junction bases not matched to a gene: 16. The germline V gene has CDR1 SNHLY and CDR2 FYNNEI. CDR3 sequence: CASSPRGGRGRVYNEQFF. CDR3 DNA sequence: TGTGCCAGCAGTCCCCGGGGGGGACGGGGGCGTGTGTACAATGAGCAGTTCTTC.

The chain combines TRBV6-5 with TRBJ1-2; no clear D. The germline CDR1 and CDR2 sequences are MNHEY and SVGAGI. The V gene lost 2 bases and the J gene lost 4 bases, with 14 bases spanning the gap. CDR3 length: 15 amino acids. CDR3 residues: CASSYKSGPPYGYTF. In nucleotides, the CDR3 is TGTGCCAGCAGTTACAAGTCAGGTCCCCCCTATGGCTACACCTTC.

This sequence joins TRBV29-1 and TRBJ1-1; D remains ambiguous. Trimming shortened V by 0 bases and J by 1 base, and 9 bases separated the two germline ends. CDR3 length equals 14 residues. Germline V gene sequence: CDR1 SQVTM, CDR2 ANQGSEA. In DNA, the CDR3 is TGCAGCGTTGAAGAATCCGGAGGGAACACTGAAGCTTTCTTT. Protein: CSVEESGGNTEAFF.

The rearrangement uses TRBV19 and TRBJ1-5; tentative D call: TRBD1 (6 bases). The CDR3 consists of 15 residues. CDR1 and CDR2 (germline): LNHDA, SQIVND (reference sequence). V was trimmed by 9 bases and J by 6 bases, leaving 21 bases between them. The CDR3: CASRQESPEGQPQHF. CDR3 nucleotide sequence: TGTGCCAGCCGACAGGAGAGCCCCGAGGGTCAGCCCCAGCATTTT.

V gene TRBV27 combines with J gene TRBJ2-3; TRBD2 might be the D (5 bases). The V and J ends lost 6 bases and 6 bases respectively, with 10 bases between them. Germline V gene data show CDR1 as MNHEY and CDR2 as SMNVEV (reference sequence). The CDR3 loop spans 12 amino acids. CDR3 sequence: CASSELGDTQYF. CDR3 DNA sequence: TGTGCCAGCAGCGAACTAGGGGATACGCAGTATTTT.

The gene calls are TRBV27 and TRBJ1-1; tentative D call: TRBD1 (6 bases). Germline CDR1 reads MNHEY; CDR2 reads SMNVEV (reference sequence). With 0 bases removed from V and 0 bases from J, the gap between germline ends came to 8 bases. This CDR3 contains 15 residues. The CDR3 DNA sequence: TGTGCCAGCAGTTTATCGACAGGTCTGAACACTGAAGCTTTCTTT. This codes for CASSLSTGLNTEAFF.

The DNA of the CDR3 is TGTGCCAGCTCACCATTCCGGGACAGCGGTAATGAAAAACTGTTTTTT. This gives the protein CASSPFRDSGNEKLFF. The J gene is TRBJ1-4, the V gene TRBV18; 7 bases fit TRBD1. This CDR3 has 16 amino acids. Trimming removed 2 bases from V and 4 bases from J; junction bases left unmatched: 7. Germline loops: CDR1 KGHSH, CDR2 LQKENI.